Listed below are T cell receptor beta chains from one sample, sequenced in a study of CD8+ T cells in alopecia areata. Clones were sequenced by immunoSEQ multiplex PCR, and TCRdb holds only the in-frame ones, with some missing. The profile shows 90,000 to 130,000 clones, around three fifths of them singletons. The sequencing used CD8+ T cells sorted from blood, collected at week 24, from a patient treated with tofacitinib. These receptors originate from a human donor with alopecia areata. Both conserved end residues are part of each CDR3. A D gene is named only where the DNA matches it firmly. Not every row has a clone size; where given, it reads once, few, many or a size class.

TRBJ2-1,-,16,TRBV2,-,TGTGCCAGCAGCATCGGAGTCCCGAGCTCCTACAATGAGCAGTTCTTC,CASSIGVPSSYNEQFF
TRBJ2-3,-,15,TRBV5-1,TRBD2,TGCGCCAGCAGCTTGCGGGGGGGCGACACAGATACGCAGTATTTT,CASSLRGGDTDTQYF
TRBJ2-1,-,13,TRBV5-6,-,TGTGCCGGTGCGAAGGAGGGCGAAAATGAGCAGTTCTTC,CAGAKEGENEQFF
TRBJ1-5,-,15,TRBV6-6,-,TGTGCCAGCATTAACAGCGTATATAGCAATCAGCCCCAGCATTTT,CASINSVYSNQPQHF
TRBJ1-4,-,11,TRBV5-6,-,TGTGCCGGCGGACGTCGTGAAAAACTGTTTTTT,CAGGRREKLFF
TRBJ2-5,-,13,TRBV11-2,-,TGTGCCAGCAGCTTATGGGGGAAGGAGACCCAGTACTTC,CASSLWGKETQYF
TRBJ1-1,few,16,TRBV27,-,TGTGCCAGCAGTTTAGGGGGGCCCTCCTGGGTCACTGAAGCTTTCTTT,CASSLGGPSWVTEAFF
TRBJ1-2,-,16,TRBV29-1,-,TGCAGCGTTGCGGCCCCTAGGGGTTCGCCCCTCTATGGCTACACCTTC,CSVAAPRGSPLYGYTF
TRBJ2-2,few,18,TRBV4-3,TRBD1,TGCGCCAGCAGCCAGTCCGGGACAGGGTTTGCATTTACCGGGGAGCTGTTTTTT,CASSQSGTGFAFTGELFF
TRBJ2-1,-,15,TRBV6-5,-,TGTGCCAGCAGTAACGACCCAGGCTCCTACAATGAGCAGTTCTTC,CASSNDPGSYNEQFF
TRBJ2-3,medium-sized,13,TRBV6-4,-,TGTGCCAGCAGTGACGGTAGCACAGATACGCAGTATTTT,CASSDGSTDTQYF
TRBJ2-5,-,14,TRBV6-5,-,TGTGCCAGCTCTCGGGCAGAGAAGCAAGAGACCCAGTACTTC,CASSRAEKQETQYF
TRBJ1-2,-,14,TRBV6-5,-,TGTGCCAGCAGTTACTCGATGGGGGGCAATGGCTACACCTTC,CASSYSMGGNGYTF
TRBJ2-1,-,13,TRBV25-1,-,TGTGCCAGCAGTGAATCAGGTGGCCATGAGCAGTTCTTC,CASSESGGHEQFF
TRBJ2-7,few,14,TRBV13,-,TGTGCCAGCAGCTTAAGAGACATTTCCTACGAGCAGTACTTC,CASSLRDISYEQYF
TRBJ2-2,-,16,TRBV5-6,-,TGTGCCAGCAGCTTTAGTTGGGGTCCGTACACCGGGGAGCTGTTTTTT,CASSFSWGPYTGELFF
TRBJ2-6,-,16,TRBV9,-,TGTGCCAGCAGCGTAGTAACCTCGGCTGGGGCCAACGTCCTGACTTTC,CASSVVTSAGANVLTF
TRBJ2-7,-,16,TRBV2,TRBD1,TGTGCCGGCTCCCACTTCCGGGACAGGGTCCCCTACGAGCAGTACTTC,CAGSHFRDRVPYEQYF
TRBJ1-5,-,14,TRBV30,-,TGTGCCTGGAGGGCAGGGGAAGGCAATCAGCCCCAGCATTTT,CAWRAGEGNQPQHF
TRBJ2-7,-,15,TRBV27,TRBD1,TGTGCCAGCAGCCATACCGGGACAGGGGTGTACGAGCAGTACTTC,CASSHTGTGVYEQYF
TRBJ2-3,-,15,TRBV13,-,TGTGCCAGCAGCTTAGGCCCCACAGTCACAGATACGCAGTATTTT,CASSLGPTVTDTQYF
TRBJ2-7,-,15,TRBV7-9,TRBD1,TGTGCCAGCAGCCAAGAGGACAGGGCTGCCTACGAGCAGTACTTC,CASSQEDRAAYEQYF
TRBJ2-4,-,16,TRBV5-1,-,TGCGCCAGCAGCTCCCGAGGGGGGTTAGCCAAAAACATTCAGTACTTC,CASSSRGGLAKNIQYF
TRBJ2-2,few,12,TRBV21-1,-,TGTGCCAGCAGCAAAGGCACCGGGGAGCTGTTTTTT,CASSKGTGELFF
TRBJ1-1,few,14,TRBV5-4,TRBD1,TGTGCCAGCAGCTTGGACAGGGGGCACACTGAAGCTTTCTTT,CASSLDRGHTEAFF
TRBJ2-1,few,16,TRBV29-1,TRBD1,TGCAGCGTTATCCAGGACAGGGGGGACTCCTACAATGAGCAGTTCTTC,CSVIQDRGDSYNEQFF
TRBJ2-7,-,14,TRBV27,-,TGTGCCAGCAGTTTACGGCAGGGAGGTTCCGAGCAGTACTTC,CASSLRQGGSEQYF
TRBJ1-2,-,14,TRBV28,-,TGTGCCAGCACCCCCCAGGATGGGTCCTATGGCTACACCTTC,CASTPQDGSYGYTF
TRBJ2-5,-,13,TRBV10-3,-,TGTGCCACCCCGCCCCGCCGAAGGGAAACGGGGTACTTC,CATPPRRRETGYF
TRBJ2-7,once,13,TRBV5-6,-,TGTGCCAGCAGCTTAGGAGGTGGGTACGAGCAGTACTTC,CASSLGGGYEQYF
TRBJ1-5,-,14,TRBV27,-,TGTGCCAGCAGCAACAGGGATGGCAATCAGCCCCAGCATTTT,CASSNRDGNQPQHF
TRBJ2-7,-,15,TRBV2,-,TGTGCCAGCAGTGAAGGAGGTTTCGAGTCCTACGAGCAGTACTTC,CASSEGGFESYEQYF
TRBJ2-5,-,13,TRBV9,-,TGTGCCAGCGCATTCGGAGGGGGAGAGACCCAGTACTTC,CASAFGGGETQYF
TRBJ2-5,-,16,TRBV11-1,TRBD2,TGTGCCAGCAGCTTAGTCGGCGGGGGGCTCCAAGAGACCCAGTACTTC,CASSLVGGGLQETQYF
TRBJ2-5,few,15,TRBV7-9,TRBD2,TGTGCCAGTGGGGAATTTCAAGCGGGGCAAGAGACCCAGTACTTC,CASGEFQAGQETQYF
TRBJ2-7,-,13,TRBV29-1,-,TGCAGCGTTGTTTCCGGGGATGACTACGAGCAGTACTTC,CSVVSGDDYEQYF
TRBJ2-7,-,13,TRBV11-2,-,TGTGCCAGCAGCTTAGGTGGGTCCTACGAGCAGTACTTC,CASSLGGSYEQYF